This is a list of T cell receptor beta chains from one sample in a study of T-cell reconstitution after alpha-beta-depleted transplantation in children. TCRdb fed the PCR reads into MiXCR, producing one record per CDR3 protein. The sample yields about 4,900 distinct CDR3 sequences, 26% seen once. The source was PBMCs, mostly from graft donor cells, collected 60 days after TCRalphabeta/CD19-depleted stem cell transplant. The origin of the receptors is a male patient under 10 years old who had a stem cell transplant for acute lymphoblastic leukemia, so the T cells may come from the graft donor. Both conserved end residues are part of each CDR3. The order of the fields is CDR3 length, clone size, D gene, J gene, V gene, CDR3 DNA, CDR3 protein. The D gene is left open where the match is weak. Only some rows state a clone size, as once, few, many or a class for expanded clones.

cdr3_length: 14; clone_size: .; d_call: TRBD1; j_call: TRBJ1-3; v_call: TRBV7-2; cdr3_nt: TGTGCCAGCCGACCCGGGACAGTAGGAAACACCATATATTTT; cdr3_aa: CASRPGTVGNTIYF
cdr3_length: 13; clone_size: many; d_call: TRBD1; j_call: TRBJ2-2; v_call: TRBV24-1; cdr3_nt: TGTGCCACCGGGACAGCGAACACCGGGGAGCTGTTTTTT; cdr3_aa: CATGTANTGELFF
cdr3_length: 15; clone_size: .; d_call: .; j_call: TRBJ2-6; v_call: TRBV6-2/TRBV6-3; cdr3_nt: TGTGCCAGCAGTTACAGGAACTCTGGGGCCAACGTCCTGACTTTC; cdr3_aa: CASSYRNSGANVLTF
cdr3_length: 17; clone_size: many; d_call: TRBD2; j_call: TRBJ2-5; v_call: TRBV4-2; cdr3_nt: TGTGCCAGCAGCCAAGGTGTAGCGGGAGGGCCAACAGAGACCCAGTACTTC; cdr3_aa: CASSQGVAGGPTETQYF
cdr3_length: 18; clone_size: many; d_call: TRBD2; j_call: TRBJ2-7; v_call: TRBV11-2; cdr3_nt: TGTGCCAGCAGCTTAGATTTAATAGCGGGAGGGCCAGGATACGAGCAGTACTTC; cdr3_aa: CASSLDLIAGGPGYEQYF
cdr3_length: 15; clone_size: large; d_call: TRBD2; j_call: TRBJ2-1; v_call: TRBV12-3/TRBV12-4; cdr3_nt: TGTGCCAGCAGTTTTAGCGGGAGCTCCTACAATGAGCAGTTCTTC; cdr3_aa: CASSFSGSSYNEQFF
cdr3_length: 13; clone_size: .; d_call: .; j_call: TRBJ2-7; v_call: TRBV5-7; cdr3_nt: TGTGCCAGCAGCCCCGGGGGGCGCTGCGAGCAGTACTTC; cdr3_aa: CASSPGGRCEQYF
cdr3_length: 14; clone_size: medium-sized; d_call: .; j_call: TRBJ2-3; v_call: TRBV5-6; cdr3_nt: TGTGCCAGCACCCTACCTCAGGGCACAGATACGCAGTATTTT; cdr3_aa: CASTLPQGTDTQYF
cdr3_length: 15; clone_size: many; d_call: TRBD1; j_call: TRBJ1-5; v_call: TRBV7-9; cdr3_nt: TGTGCCAGCAGCTTTAGTACAGGGGGCGGTCAGCCCCAGCATTTT; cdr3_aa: CASSFSTGGGQPQHF
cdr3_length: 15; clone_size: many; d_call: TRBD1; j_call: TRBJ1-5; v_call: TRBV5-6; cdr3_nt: TGTGCCAGCAGCTTGGCGGGACAGGGGAGTCAGCCCCAGCATTTT; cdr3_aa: CASSLAGQGSQPQHF
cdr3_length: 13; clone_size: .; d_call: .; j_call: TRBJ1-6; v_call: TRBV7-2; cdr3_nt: TGTGCCAGCAGCTTAGTTACGAATTCACCCCTCCACTTT; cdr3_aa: CASSLVTNSPLHF
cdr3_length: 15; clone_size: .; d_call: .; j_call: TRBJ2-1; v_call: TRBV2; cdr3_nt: TGTGCCAGCAGTGAAGGTCTGAACTCCTACAATGAGCAGTTCTTC; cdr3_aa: CASSEGLNSYNEQFF
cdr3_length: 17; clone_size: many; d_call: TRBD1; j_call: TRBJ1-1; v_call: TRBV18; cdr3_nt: TGTGCCAGCTCACCACTCCATTCCTTCGACAGGGCTCTTCTGGCCCGATTT; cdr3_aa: CASSPLHSFDRALLARF
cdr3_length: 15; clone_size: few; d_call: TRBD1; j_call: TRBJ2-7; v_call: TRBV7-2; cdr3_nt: TGTGCCAGCAGCCCCGAACGGGACAGAATCTACGAGCAGTACTTC; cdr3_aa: CASSPERDRIYEQYF
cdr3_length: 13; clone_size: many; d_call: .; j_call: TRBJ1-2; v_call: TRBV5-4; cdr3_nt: TGTGCCAGCAGCTTGCCAGGGAGCTATGGCTACACCTTC; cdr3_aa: CASSLPGSYGYTF
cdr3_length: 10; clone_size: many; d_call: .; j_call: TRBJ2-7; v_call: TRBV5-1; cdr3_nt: TGCGCCAGCTTGGTGGACGAGCAGTACTTC; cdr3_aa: CASLVDEQYF
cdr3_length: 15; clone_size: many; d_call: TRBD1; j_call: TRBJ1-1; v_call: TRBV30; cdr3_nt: TGTGCCTGGAATTGGGACAGGGCGATGAACACTGAAGCTTTCTTT; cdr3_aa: CAWNWDRAMNTEAFF
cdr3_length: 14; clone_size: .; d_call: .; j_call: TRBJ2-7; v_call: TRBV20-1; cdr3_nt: TGCAGTGCTAGGGTGGGGGGTGTCTCCTACGAGCAGTACTTC; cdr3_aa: CSARVGGVSYEQYF
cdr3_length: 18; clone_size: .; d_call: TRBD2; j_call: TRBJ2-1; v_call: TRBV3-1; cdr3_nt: TGTGCCAGCAGCCATTGGACTAGCGGGATATCCTCCTACAATGAGCAGTTCTTC; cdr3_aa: CASSHWTSGISSYNEQFF
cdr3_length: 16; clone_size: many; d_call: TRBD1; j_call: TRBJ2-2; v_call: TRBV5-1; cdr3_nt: TGCGCCAGCAGCTTGGGGACAGGGAAGAACACCGGGGAGCTGTTTTTT; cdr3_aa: CASSLGTGKNTGELFF
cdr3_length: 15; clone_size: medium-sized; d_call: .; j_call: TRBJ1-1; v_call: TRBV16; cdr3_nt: TGTGCCAGCAGCCAATTGCGGGAATTGAACACTGAAGCTTTCTTT; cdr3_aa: CASSQLRELNTEAFF
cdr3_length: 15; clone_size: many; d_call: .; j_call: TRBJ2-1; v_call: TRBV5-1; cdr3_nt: TGCGCCAGCAGCTTGGTGGCAGGTGAAGGCAATGAGCAGTTCTTC; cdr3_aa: CASSLVAGEGNEQFF
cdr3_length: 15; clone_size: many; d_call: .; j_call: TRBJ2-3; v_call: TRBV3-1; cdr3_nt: TGTGCCAGCAGCTTCCGAGGGGGTAGCACAGATACGCAGTATTTT; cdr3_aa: CASSFRGGSTDTQYF
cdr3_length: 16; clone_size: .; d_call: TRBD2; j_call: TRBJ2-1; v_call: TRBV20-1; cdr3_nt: TGCAGTGCTAGAGATCGGCGTCAGGCCCCGACTAGCCCTGAGTTCTTC; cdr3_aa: CSARDRRQAPTSPEFF
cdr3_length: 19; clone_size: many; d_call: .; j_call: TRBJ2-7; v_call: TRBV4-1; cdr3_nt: TGCGCCAGCAGCCAAGATGCGGGCAGGATGGAGCGATGGCCCTACGAGCAGTACTTC; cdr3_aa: CASSQDAGRMERWPYEQYF
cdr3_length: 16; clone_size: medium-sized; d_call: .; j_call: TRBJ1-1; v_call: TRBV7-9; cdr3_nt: TGTGCCAGCAGCTCCCCAGCGAGGGCGGTTAACACTGAAGCTTTCTTT; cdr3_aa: CASSSPARAVNTEAFF
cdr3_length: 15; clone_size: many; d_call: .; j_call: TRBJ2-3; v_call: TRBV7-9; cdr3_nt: TGTGCCAGCAGCTTTTTACAGACCCGCACAGATACGCAGTATTTT; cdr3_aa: CASSFLQTRTDTQYF
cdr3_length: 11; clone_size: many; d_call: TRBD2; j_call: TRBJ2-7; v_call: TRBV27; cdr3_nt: TGTGCCAGCAGCCGGGGGGACGAGCAGTACTTC; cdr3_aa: CASSRGDEQYF
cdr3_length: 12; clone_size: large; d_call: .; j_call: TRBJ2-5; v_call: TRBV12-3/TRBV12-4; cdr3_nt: TGTGCCAGCAGTCCCCTTCGAGAGACCCAGTACTTC; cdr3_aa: CASSPLRETQYF
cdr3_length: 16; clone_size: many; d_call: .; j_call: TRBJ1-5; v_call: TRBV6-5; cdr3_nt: TGTGCCAGCAGTTACTCCCCCCCTGCTATAAATCAGCCCCAGCATTTT; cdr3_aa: CASSYSPPAINQPQHF
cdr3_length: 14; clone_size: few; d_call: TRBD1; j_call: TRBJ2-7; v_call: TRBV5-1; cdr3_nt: TGCGCCAGCAGCGGGGGACAGGGGGCCCACGAGCAGTACTTC; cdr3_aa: CASSGGQGAHEQYF
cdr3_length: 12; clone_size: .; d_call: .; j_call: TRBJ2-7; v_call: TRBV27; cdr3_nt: TGTGCCAGCAGTTTACCCGGTCGCGAGCAGTACTTC; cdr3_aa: CASSLPGREQYF
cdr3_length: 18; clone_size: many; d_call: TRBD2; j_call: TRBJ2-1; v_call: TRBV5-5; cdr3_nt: TGTGCCAGCAGCTTCCGCTCCGATAGCGGGAGGGACTACAATGAGCAGTTCTTC; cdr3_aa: CASSFRSDSGRDYNEQFF
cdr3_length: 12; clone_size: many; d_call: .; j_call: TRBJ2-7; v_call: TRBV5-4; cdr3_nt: TGTGCCAGCAGCTTGACAGGTGATGAGCAGTACTTC; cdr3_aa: CASSLTGDEQYF
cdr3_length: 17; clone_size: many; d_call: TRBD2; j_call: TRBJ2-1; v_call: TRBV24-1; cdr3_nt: TGTGCCACCAGTGCCTTAGGGCGGGGGGAGGGCCTCAATGAGCAGTTCTTC; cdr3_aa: CATSALGRGEGLNEQFF
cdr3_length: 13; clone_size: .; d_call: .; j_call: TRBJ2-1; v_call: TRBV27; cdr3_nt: TGTGCCAGCAGTTTATTGGGTGACAATGAGCAGTTCTTC; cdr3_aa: CASSLLGDNEQFF
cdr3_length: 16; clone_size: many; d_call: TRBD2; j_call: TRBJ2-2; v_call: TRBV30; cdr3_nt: TGTGCCTGGAGTGCCCTACTAGCGGGAGGACCCGGGGAGCTGTTTTTT; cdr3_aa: CAWSALLAGGPGELFF